This T cell receptor beta chain was recovered during a study of cytomegalovirus exposure and HLA in healthy donors. Broader study findings: Upon later analysis, HLA-associated TCR beta chains proved more clonally expanded than other, equally common chains. Cytomegalovirus status was reportedly diagnosed by the classifier with high specificity and sensitivity.

Use of 60 Vbeta and 13 Jbeta primers characterized the PCR. Per the original data handling: A later analysis tallied 80 million to 100 million unique TCR beta chains, around 9.9 million of them shared. Some clones are missing from TCRdb's copy, which holds only in-frame ones; the method was immunoSEQ multiplex PCR. V, J and clone size reflect that table, while D and trimming were determined from the DNA. In the table there are about 85,000 clones, over 60% of which are singletons. As regards this clone: The target antigen is unknown.

The CDR3 runs 16 residues. Germline CDR1 reads LNHDA; CDR2 reads SQIVND (reference sequence). The J segment lost 1 base and the V segment lost 4 bases, leaving 6 bases of the junction unmatched. Donors were ostensibly healthy at sampling, although undocumented immune exposures were probable. The gene calls are TRBV19 and TRBJ2-7; 11 nucleotides agree with TRBD2. The sequence was obtained from a man under 40 in good health and CMV-seronegative. The sequencing sample was made of PBMCs. CDR3 loop: CASSTRLAGGSYEQYF. CDR3 bases: TGTGCCAGTAGTACTAGGCTAGCGGGAGGATCCTACGAGCAGTACTTC. Full variable domain (missing parts from reference TRBV19 and TRBJ2-7): DGGITQSPKYLFRKEGQNVTLSCEQNLNHDAMYWYRQDPGQGLRLIYYSQIVNDFQKGDIAEGYSVSREKKESFPLTVTSAQKNPTAFYLCASSTRLAGGSYEQYFGPGTRLTVT.